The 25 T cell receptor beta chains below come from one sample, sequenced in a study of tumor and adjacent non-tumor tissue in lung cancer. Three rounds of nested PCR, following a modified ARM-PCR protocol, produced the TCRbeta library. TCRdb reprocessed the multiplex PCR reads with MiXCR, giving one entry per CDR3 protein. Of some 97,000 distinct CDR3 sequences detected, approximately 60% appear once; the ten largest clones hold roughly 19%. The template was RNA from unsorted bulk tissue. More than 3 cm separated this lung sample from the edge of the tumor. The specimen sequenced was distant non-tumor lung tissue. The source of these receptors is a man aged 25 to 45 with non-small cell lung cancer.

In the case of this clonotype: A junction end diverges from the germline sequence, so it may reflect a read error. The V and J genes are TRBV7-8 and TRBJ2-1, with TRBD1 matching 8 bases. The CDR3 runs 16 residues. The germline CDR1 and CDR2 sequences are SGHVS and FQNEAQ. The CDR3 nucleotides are TGCACCAGCAGCTTCGGTGGGGACAGGAGGTACAATGAGCAGTTCTTC. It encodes CTSSFGGDRRYNEQFF.

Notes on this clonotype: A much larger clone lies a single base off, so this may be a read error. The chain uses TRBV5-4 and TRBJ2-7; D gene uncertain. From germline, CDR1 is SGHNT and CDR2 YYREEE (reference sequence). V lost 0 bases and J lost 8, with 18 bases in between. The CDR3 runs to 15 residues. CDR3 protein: CASSLGQTSALKQYF. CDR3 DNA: TGTGCCAGCAGCTTGGGTCAGACCAGTGCTTTAAAGCAGTACTTC.

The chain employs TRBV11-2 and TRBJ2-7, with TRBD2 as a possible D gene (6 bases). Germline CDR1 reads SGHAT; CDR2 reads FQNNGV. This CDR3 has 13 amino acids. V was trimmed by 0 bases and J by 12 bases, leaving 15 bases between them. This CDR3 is CASSLEVGGGGYF. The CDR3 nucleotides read TGTGCCAGCAGCTTAGAGGTGGGAGGCGGAGGGTACTTC.

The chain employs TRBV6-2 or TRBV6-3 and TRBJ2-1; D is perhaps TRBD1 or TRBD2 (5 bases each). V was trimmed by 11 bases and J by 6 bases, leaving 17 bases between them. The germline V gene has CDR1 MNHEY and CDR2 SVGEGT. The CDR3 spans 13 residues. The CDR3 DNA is TGTGCCTGCTACCGTATCGGGGCCAATGAGCAGTTCTTC. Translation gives CACYRIGANEQFF.

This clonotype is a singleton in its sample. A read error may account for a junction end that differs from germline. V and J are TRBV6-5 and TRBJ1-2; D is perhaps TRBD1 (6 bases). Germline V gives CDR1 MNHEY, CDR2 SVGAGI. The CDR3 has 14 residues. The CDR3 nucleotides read TGTGCCAGCAGTCACGTCAGGGGAAGGTATGGTTACACCTTC. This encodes CASSHVRGRYGYTF.

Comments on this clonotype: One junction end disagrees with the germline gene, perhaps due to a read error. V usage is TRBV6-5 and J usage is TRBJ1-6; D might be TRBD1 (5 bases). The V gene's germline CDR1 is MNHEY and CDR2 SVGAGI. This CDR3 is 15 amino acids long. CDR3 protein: CTSSSEGTEGSSLHF. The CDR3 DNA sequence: TGTACCAGCAGTTCCGAGGGGACGGAGGGTTCATCCCTCCACTTT.

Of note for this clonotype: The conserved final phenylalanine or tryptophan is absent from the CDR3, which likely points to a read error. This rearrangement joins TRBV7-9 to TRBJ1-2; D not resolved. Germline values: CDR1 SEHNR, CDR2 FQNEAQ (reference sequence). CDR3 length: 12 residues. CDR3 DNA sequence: TGTGCCATCAGCTTAGCTAACTATGGCTACACCTTA. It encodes CAISLANYGYTL.

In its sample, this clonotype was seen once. CDR3 loop: CASSSGRDRPPYTF. DNA for the CDR3: TGTGCCAGCAGTTCGGGCAGGGACCGACCTCCCTACACCTTC. This chain joins TRBV11-1 and TRBJ1-2; D perhaps matches TRBD1 (5 bases). With 6 bases removed from V and 10 bases from J, the gap between germline ends came to 21 bases. The CDR3 runs to 14 residues. CDR1 and CDR2 (germline): SGHAT, FQDESV (reference sequence).

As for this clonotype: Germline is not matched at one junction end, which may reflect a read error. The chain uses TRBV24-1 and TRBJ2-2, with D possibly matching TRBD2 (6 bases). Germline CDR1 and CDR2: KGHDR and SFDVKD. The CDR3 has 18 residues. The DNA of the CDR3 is TGTGCCACCAGTGATTCCTGGCGGGCGGGAACGGACACCGGGGAGCCGTTTTTT. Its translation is CATSDSWRAGTDTGEPFF.

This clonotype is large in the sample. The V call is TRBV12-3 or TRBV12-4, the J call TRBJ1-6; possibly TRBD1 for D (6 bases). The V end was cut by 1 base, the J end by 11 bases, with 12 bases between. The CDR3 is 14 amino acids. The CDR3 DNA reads TGTGCCAGCAGTTTAGGGGGGCCTGGGGCACCCCTCCACTTT. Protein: CASSLGGPGAPLHF.

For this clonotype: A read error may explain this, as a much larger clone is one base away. The CDR3 region is CASSHPVGGRFF. As DNA, the CDR3 is TGCGCCAGCAGCCACCCCGTGGGGGGTCGTTTCTTC. The V and J genes are TRBV4-1 and TRBJ2-1; D is perhaps TRBD2 (6 bases). The germline CDR1 and CDR2 sequences are MGHRA and YSYEKL. CDR3 size: 12 residues. V lost 3 bases and J lost 16, with 16 bases in between.

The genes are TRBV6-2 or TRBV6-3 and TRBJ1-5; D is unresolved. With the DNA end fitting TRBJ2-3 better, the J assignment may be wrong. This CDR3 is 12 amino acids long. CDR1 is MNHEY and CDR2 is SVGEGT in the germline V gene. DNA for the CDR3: TGTGCCAGCAGGCACGGGCATCAGCCCCAGTATTTT. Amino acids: CASRHGHQPQYF.

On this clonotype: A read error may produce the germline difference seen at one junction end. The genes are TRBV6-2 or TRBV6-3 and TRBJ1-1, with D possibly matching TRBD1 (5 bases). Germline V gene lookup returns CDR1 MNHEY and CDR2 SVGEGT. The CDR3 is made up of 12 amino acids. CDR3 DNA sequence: TGCGCCAGCTGTTACGCGGGGGGAGAGGCTTTCTTT. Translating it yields CASCYAGGEAFF.

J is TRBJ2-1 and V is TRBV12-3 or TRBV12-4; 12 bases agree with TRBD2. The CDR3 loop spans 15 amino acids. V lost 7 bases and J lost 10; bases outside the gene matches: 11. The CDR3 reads CASIPSGRAVLEQFF. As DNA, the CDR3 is TGTGCCAGCATTCCTAGCGGGAGGGCTGTTTTGGAGCAGTTCTTC.

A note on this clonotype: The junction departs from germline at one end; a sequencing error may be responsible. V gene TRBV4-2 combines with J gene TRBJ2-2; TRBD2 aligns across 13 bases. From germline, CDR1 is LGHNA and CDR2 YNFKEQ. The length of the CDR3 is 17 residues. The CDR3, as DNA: TGTGCCAGTAGCCTTCGACTAGCGGGGGGCATGGCCGGGGAGCTGTTTTTT. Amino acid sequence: CASSLRLAGGMAGELFF.

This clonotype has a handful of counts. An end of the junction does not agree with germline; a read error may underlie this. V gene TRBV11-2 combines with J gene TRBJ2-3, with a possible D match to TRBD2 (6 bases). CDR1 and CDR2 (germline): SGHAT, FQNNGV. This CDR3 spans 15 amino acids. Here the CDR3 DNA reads TGTGCCAGCAACTCGGGCGGGACCCTTGTGGAGACCCAGTACTTT. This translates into CASNSGGTLVETQYF.

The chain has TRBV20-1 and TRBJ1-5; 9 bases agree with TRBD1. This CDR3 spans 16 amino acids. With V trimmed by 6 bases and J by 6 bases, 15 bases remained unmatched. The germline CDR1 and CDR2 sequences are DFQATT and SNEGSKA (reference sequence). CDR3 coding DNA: TGCAGTGCCTGGACAGGGGCTGGATATATCAGTCAGCCCCAGCATTTT. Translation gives CSAWTGAGYISQPQHF.

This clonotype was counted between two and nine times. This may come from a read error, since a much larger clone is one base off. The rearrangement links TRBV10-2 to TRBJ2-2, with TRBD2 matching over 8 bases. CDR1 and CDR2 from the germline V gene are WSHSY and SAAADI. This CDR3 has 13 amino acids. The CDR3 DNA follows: TGCGCCAGCGAGCGGGAGACCACCGGGAAGCTGTTTTTT. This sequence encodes CASERETTGKLFF.

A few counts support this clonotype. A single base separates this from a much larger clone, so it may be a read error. CDR3 in DNA: TGCAGGGTGCACACAGATACGCAGTATTTT. Encoded protein: CRVHTDTQYF. The chain couples TRBV29-1 to TRBJ2-3; D uncertain. The germline gives CDR1 SQVTM, CDR2 ANQGSEA. This CDR3 spans 10 amino acids.

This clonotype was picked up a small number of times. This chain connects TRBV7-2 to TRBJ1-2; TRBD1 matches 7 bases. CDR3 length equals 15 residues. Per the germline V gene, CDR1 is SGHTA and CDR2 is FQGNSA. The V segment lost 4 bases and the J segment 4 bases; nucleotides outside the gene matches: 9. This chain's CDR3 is CASSSRSSGGYGYTF. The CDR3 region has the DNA TGTGCCAGCAGCTCCCGTTCGTCAGGGGGCTATGGCTACACCTTC.

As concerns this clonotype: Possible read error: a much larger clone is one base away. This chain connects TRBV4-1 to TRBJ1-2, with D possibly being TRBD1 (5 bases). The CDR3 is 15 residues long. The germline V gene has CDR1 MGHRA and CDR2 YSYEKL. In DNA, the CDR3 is TGCGCCAGCAACCAAGACCCCGGACATGTCTATGGCTACACCTTC. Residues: CASNQDPGHVYGYTF.

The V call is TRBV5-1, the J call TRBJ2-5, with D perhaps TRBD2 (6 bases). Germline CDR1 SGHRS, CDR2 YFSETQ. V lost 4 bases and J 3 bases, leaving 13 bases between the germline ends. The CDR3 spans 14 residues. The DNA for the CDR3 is TGCGCCAGCAGCCGGAGACTAGGTGAAGAGACCCAGTACTTC. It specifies CASSRRLGEETQYF.

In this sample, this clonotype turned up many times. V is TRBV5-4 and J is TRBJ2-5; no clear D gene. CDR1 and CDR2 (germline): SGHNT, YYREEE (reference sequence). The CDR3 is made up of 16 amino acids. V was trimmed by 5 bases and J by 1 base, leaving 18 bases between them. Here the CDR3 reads CASRLWGSGIQETQYF. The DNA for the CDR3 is TGTGCCAGCAGGCTGTGGGGTTCTGGGATCCAAGAGACCCAGTACTTC.

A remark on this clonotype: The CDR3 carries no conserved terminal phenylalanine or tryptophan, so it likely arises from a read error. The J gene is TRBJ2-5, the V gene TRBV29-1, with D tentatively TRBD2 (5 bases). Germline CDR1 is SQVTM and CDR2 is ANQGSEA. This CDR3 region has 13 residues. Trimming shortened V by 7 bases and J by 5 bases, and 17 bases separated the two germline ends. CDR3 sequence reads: CSAALSKRETQYL. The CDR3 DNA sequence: TGCAGCGCTGCTTTGTCGAAGCGGGAGACCCAGTACTTA.

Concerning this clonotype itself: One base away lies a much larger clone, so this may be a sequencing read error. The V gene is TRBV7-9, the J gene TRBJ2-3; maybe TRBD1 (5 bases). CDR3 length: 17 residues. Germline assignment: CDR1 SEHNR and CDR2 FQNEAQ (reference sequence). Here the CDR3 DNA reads TGTGCCAACAGCTTATCCTTTGGCAGGGCGAGCACAGATACGCAGTATTTT. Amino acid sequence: CANSLSFGRASTDTQYF.